Listed below are T cell receptor beta chains from one sample, sequenced in a study of control samples from healthy donors and cancer patients. Profiling relied on immunoSEQ multiplex PCR, and the TCRdb table lists in-frame clones only, not all of them. The repertoire holds over 75,000 clones, over 80% seen once, with approximately 19% in the top ten. The sample was blood. Every receptor here comes from a man younger than 45 in good health. Each CDR3 is given with its conserved first and last residue. A D gene is named only where the DNA matches it firmly. The size entry is marked missing in some rows and otherwise reads once, few, many or a size class.

>TRBV7-5|.|TRBJ1-1|15|.
TGTGTCAGAAGCCACAACAGGGGGGCAAACACTGAAGCTTTCTTT
CVRSHNRGANTEAFF
>TRBV6-2/TRBV6-3|TRBD2|TRBJ2-7|18|few
TGTGCCAGCAGTTACGGGCGCCTAGCGGGGGGACTTACCTACGAGCAGTACTTC
CASSYGRLAGGLTYEQYF
>TRBV6-5|.|TRBJ2-2|12|.
TGTGCCAGCAGTAGACGGCCCGGGGAGCTGTTTTTT
CASSRRPGELFF
>TRBV7-9|TRBD1|TRBJ2-3|16|.
TGTGCCAGCAGCGCCCGCGGGACAGGGGTTTTGGATACGCAGTATTTT
CASSARGTGVLDTQYF
>TRBV5-4|.|TRBJ2-3|14|.
TGTGCCAGCAGCTCACAGTCTAGCACAGATACGCAGTATTTT
CASSSQSSTDTQYF
>TRBV30|.|TRBJ1-2|14|.
TGTGCCTGGAGTAAGCTCAGGGATAACTATGGCTACACCTTC
CAWSKLRDNYGYTF
>TRBV5-6|TRBD1|TRBJ1-6|16|few
TGTGCCAGCAGCTTGTCGTTCAGGACAGGGTCCTCACCCCTCCACTTT
CASSLSFRTGSSPLHF
>TRBV2|.|TRBJ2-2|15|few
TGTGCCGTTTTCCTTGGACGGGAAAAGTTCGGGGAGCTGTTTTTT
CAVFLGREKFGELFF
>TRBV3-1/TRBV3-2|.|TRBJ2-2|14|.
TGTGCCAGCAGCCAAGGTGGGGGGACCGGGGAGCTGTTTTTT
CASSQGGGTGELFF
>TRBV30|.|TRBJ1-1|16|.
TGTGCCTGGAGTCCTCCTCGTACAGGGTGGGTCACTGAAGCTTTCTTT
CAWSPPRTGWVTEAFF
>TRBV6-4|.|TRBJ1-6|14|.
TGTGCCAGCAGCCCATCCTGGGGTGTATCACCCCTCCACTTT
CASSPSWGVSPLHF
>TRBV10-3|.|TRBJ2-5|14|.
TGTGCCATCAGTGAGCCGGGACTTCAAGAGACCCAGTACTTC
CAISEPGLQETQYF
>TRBV10-2|.|TRBJ1-2|13|.
TGCGCCAGCAGTGAGGGGAGAGGGAATGGCTACACCTTC
CASSEGRGNGYTF
>TRBV27|.|TRBJ2-7|15|.
TGTGCCAGCAGTTTATCTTACCGGGCTGGGAACGAGCAGTACTTC
CASSLSYRAGNEQYF
>TRBV6-5|.|TRBJ1-5|14|.
TGTGCCACCTCTGGAGGGTATAGCAATCAGCCCCAGCATTTT
CATSGGYSNQPQHF
>TRBV5-1|.|TRBJ1-6|14|.
TGCGCCAGCAGCTTGGGGGGGCAACTTTCACCCCTCCACTTT
CASSLGGQLSPLHF
>TRBV6-1|.|TRBJ2-3|14|.
TGTGCCAGCAGTGAGCTCCAACTCACAGATACGCAGTATTTT
CASSELQLTDTQYF
>TRBV5-8|.|TRBJ2-1|14|.
TGTGCCAGCAGCTTGGGACTAACCTACAATGAGCAGTTCTTC
CASSLGLTYNEQFF
>TRBV28|TRBD1|TRBJ1-4|16|.
TGTGCCAGCAGCCTTCAGACAGGGTACGGGGATGAAAAACTGTTTTTT
CASSLQTGYGDEKLFF
>TRBV27|.|TRBJ2-7|14|.
TGTGCCAGCAGTTTATCCACGGCTTCCTACGAGCAGTACTTC
CASSLSTASYEQYF
>TRBV2|.|TRBJ1-1|14|.
TGTGCCAGCAGTCTACAGGGCGTTAACACTGAAGCTTTCTTT
CASSLQGVNTEAFF
>TRBV7-9|.|TRBJ2-1|16|.
TGTGCCAGCGGTACGAATTGGGGGAGCTCCTACAATGAGCAGTTCTTC
CASGTNWGSSYNEQFF
>TRBV6-1|.|TRBJ1-2|13|.
TGTGCCAGCAGTGAGACAGTGGTCTATGGCTACACCTTC
CASSETVVYGYTF
>TRBV6-5|TRBD1|TRBJ2-5|15|.
TGTGCCAGCAGCCTCCGTGGGACAGGGCGAGAGACCCAGTACTTC
CASSLRGTGRETQYF
>TRBV18|TRBD1|TRBJ1-2|15|.
TGTGCCAGCTCACCAAAGGGACAGGGAGGCTATGGCTACACCTTC
CASSPKGQGGYGYTF
>TRBV24-1|.|TRBJ2-1|16|.
TGTGCCACCAGTGATCCTAGGGGGGGCTCCTACAATGAGCAGTTCTTC
CATSDPRGGSYNEQFF
>TRBV5-5|.|TRBJ2-7|16|few
TGTGCCAGCAGCCTACCCTCGAGGACAGAGTCCTACGAGCAGTACTTC
CASSLPSRTESYEQYF
>TRBV11-3|.|TRBJ2-2|13|once
TGTGCCAGCAGCCCGAGGAAGGGCGGGGAGCTGTTTTTT
CASSPRKGGELFF
>TRBV27|.|TRBJ1-5|15|.
TGTGCCAGCAGTTTCGGGCTTAACACAGGCCAGCCCCAGCATTTT
CASSFGLNTGQPQHF
>TRBV7-9|.|TRBJ1-2|11|.
TGTGCCAGCAGCCTAGCCCGGGGCTACACCTTC
CASSLARGYTF
>TRBV7-3|.|TRBJ2-2|15|.
TGTGCCAGCAGCTTAGATTCCGGGGAAGCCGGGGAGCTGTTTTTT
CASSLDSGEAGELFF
>TRBV18|.|TRBJ2-7|13|.
TGTGCCAGCTCACGGGACACCTCCTACGAGCAGTACTTC
CASSRDTSYEQYF